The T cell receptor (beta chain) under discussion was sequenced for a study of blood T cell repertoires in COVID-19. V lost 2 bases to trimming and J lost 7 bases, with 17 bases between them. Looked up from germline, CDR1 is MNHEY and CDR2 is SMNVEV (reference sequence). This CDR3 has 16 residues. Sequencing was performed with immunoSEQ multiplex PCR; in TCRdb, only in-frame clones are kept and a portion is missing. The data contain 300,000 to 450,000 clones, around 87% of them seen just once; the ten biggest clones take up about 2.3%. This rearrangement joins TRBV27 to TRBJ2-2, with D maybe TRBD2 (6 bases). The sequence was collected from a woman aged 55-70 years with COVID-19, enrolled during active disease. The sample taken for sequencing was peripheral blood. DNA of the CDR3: TGTGCCAGCAGTTTAAAAGGGGCGGGGCGGGGCGGGGAGCTGTTTTTT. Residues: CASSLKGAGRGGELFF.